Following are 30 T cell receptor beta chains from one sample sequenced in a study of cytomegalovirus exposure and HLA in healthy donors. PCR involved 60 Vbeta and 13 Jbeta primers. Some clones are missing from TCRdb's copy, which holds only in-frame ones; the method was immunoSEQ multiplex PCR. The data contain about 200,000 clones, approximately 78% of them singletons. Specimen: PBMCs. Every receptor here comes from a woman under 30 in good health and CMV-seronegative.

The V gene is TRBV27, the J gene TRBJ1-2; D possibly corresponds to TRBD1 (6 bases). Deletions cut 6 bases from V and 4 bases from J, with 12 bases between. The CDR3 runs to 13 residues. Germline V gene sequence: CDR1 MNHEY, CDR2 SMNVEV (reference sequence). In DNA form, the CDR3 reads TGTGCCAGCAGAGGGGGGGCGGCCTATGGCTACACCTTC. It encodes CASRGGAAYGYTF.

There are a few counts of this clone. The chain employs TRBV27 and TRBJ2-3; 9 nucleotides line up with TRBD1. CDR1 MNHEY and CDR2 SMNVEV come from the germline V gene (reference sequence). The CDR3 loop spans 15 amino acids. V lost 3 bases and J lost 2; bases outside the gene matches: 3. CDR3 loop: CASSLYRGPTDTQYF. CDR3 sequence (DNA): TGTGCCAGCAGTTTGTACAGGGGGCCCACAGATACGCAGTATTTT.

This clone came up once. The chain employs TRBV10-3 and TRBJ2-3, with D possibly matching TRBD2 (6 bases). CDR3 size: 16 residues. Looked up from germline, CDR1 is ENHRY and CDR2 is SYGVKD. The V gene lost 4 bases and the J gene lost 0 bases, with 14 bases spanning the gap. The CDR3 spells CAISGPSDPSTDTQYF. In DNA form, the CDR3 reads TGTGCCATCAGTGGCCCTAGCGATCCTAGCACAGATACGCAGTATTTT.

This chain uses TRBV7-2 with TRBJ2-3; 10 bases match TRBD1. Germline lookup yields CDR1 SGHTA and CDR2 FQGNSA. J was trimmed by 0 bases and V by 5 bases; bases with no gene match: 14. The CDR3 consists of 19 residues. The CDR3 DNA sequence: TGTGCCAGCAGCGTCGGACAGGGGGTTGGGAAAACTAGCACAGATACGCAGTATTTT. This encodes CASSVGQGVGKTSTDTQYF. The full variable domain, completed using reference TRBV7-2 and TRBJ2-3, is GAGVSQSPSNKVTEKGKDVELRCDPISGHTALYWYRQSLGQGLEFLIYFQGNSAPDKSGLPSDRFSAERTGGSVSTLTIQRTQQEDSAVYLCASSVGQGVGKTSTDTQYFGPGTRLTVL.

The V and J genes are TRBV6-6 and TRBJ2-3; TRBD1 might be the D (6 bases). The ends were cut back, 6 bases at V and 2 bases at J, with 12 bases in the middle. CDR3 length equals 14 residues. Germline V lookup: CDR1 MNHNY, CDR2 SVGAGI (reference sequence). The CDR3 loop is CASRWDTPTDTQYF. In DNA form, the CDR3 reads TGTGCCAGCAGATGGGACACCCCCACAGATACGCAGTATTTT.

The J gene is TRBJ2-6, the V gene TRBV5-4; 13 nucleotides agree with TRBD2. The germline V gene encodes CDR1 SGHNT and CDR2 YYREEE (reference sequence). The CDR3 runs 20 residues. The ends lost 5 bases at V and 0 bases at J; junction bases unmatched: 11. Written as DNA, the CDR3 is TGTGCCAGCAGATCCGACACCGGGACTAGCGGGATCTCTGGGGCCAACGTCCTGACTTTC. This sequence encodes CASRSDTGTSGISGANVLTF.

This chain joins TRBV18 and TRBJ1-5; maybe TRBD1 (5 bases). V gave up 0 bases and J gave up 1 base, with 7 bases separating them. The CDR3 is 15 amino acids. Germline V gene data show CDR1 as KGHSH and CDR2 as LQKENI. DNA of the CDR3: TGTGCCAGCTCACCACCGGGGGGAAGCAATCAGCCCCAGCATTTT. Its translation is CASSPPGGSNQPQHF.

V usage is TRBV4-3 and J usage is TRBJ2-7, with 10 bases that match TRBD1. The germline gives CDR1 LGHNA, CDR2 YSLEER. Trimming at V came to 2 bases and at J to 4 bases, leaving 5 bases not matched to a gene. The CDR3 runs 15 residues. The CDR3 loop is CASSQTGTGDYEQYF. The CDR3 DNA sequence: TGCGCCAGCAGCCAAACCGGGACAGGGGATTACGAGCAGTACTTC.

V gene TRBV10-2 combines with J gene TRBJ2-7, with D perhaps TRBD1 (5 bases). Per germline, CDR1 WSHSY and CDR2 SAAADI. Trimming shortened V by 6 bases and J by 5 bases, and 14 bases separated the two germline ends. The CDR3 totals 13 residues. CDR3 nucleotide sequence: TGCGCCAGCAGGGACAACTTGATGGACGAGCAGTACTTC. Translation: CASRDNLMDEQYF.

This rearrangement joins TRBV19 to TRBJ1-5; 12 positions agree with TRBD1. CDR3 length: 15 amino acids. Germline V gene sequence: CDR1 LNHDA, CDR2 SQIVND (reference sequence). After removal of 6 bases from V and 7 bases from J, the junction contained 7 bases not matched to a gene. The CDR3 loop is CASRAGTGGGQPQHF. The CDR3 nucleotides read TGTGCCAGTAGGGCGGGGACAGGGGGCGGACAGCCCCAGCATTTT. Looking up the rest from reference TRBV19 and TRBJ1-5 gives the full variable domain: DGGITQSPKYLFRKEGQNVTLSCEQNLNHDAMYWYRQDPGQGLRLIYYSQIVNDFQKGDIAEGYSVSREKKESFPLTVTSAQKNPTAFYLCASRAGTGGGQPQHFGDGTRLSIL.

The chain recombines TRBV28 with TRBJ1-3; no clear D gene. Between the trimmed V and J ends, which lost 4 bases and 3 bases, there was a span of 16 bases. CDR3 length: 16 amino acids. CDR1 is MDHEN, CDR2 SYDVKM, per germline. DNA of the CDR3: TGTGCCAGCAGTTCAGGCGAGCAGAGTCTTGGAAACACCATATATTTT. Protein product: CASSSGEQSLGNTIYF.

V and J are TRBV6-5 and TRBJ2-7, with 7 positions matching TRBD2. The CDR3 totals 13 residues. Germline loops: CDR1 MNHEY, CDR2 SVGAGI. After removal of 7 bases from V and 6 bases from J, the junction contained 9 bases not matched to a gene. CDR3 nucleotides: TGTGCCAGCATTCCGGAACTAGCGTGCGAGCAGTACGTC. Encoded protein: CASIPELACEQYV.

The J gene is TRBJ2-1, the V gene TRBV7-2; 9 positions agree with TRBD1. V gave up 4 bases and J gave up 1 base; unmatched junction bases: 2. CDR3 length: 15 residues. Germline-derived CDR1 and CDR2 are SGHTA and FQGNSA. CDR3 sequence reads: CASSSGTGSYNEQFF. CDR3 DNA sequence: TGTGCCAGCAGCTCCGGGACAGGGTCCTACAATGAGCAGTTCTTC. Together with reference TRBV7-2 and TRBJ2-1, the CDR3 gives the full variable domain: GAGVSQSPSNKVTEKGKDVELRCDPISGHTALYWYRQSLGQGLEFLIYFQGNSAPDKSGLPSDRFSAERTGGSVSTLTIQRTQQEDSAVYLCASSSGTGSYNEQFFGPGTRLTVL.

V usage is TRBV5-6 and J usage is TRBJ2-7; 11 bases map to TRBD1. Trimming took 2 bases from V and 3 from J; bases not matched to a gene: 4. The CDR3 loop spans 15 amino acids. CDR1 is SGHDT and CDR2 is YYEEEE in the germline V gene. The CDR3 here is CASSLTGTGGYEQYF. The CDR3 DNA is TGTGCCAGCAGCTTAACCGGGACAGGGGGCTACGAGCAGTACTTC. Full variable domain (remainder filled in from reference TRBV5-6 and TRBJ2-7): DAGVTQSPTHLIKTRGQQVTLRCSPKSGHDTVSWYQQALGQGPQFIFQYYEEEERQRGNFPDRFSGHQFPNYSSELNVNALLLGDSALYLCASSLTGTGGYEQYFGPGTRLTVT.

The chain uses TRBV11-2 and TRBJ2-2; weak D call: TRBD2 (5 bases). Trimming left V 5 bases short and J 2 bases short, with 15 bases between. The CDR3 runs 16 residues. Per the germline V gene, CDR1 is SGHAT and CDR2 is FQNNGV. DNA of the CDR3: TGTGCCAGCAGCATTCCCTGGGGAGAAAACACCGGGGAGCTGTTTTTT. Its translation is CASSIPWGENTGELFF. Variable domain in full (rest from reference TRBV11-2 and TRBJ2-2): EAGVAQSPRYKIIEKRQSVAFWCNPISGHATLYWYQQILGQGPKLLIQFQNNGVVDDSQLPKDRFSAERLKGVDSTLKIQPAKLEDSAVYLCASSIPWGENTGELFFGEGSRLTVL.

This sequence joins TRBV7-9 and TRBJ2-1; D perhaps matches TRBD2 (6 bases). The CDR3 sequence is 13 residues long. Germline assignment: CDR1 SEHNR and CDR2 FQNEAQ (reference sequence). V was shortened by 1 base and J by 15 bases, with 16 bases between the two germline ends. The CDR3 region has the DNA TGTGCCAGCAGCTTAGGGGACTCATCGGGACCGTTCTTC. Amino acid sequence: CASSLGDSSGPFF.

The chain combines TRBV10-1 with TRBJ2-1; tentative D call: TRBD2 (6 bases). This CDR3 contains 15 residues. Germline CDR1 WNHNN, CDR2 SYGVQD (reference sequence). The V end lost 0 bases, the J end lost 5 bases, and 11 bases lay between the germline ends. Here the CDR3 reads CASSESEGVHNEQFF. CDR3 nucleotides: TGCGCCAGCAGTGAGTCGGAGGGCGTCCACAATGAGCAGTTCTTC.

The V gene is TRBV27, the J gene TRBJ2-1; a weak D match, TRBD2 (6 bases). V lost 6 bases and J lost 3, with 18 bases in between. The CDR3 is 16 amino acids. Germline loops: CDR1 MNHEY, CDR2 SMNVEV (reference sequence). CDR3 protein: CASSAWDSAFYNEQFF. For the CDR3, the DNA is TGTGCCAGCAGCGCCTGGGACTCCGCTTTCTACAATGAGCAGTTCTTC.

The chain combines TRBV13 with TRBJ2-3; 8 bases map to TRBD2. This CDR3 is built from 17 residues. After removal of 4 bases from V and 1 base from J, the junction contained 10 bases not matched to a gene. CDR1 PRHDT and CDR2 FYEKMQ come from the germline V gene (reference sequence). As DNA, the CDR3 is TGTGCCAGCAGCTCAGCGGATAGCGGGGCCGGCACAGATACGCAGTATTTT. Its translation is CASSSADSGAGTDTQYF.

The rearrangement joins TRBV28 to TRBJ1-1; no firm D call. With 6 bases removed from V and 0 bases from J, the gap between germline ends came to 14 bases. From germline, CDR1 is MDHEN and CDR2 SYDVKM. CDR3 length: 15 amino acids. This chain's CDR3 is CASSPNPSMNTEAFF. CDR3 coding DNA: TGTGCCAGCAGCCCGAACCCTAGTATGAACACTGAAGCTTTCTTT.

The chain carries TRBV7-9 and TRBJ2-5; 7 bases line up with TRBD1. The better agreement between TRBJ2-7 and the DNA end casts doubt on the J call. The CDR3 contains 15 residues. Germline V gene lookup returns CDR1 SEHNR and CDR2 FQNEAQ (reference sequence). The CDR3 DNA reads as TGTGCCAGCAGCCAAACCGGGACAGAGAGCTACGAGCAGTACTTC. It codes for CASSQTGTESYEQYF.

Here the CDR3 reads CAWGTGRETQYF. In DNA form, the CDR3 reads TGTGCCTGGGGGACAGGCAGGGAGACCCAGTACTTC. This chain uses TRBV30 with TRBJ2-5, with 8 bases that match TRBD1. Trimming cost V 5 bases and J 5 bases; bases outside gene matches: 4. Germline assignment: CDR1 GTSNPN and CDR2 SVGIG (reference sequence). The CDR3 is 12 amino acids.

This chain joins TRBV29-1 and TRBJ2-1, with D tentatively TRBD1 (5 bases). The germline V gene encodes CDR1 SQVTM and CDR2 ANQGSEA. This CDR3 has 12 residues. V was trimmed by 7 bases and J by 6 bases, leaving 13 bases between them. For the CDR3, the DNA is TGCAGCGATGGACATGTCGGCAATGAGCAGTTCTTC. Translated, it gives CSDGHVGNEQFF.

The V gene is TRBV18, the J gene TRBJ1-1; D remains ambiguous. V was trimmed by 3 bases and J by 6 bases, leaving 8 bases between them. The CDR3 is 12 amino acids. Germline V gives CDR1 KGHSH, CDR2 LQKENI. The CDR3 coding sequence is TGTGCCAGCTCACCGTTCAAATCTGAAGCTTTCTTT. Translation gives CASSPFKSEAFF.

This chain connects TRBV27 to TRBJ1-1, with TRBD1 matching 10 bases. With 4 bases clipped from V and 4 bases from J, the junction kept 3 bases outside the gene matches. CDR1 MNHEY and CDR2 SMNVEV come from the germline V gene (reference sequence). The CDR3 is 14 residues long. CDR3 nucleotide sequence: TGTGCCAGCAGTTCGGGACAGGGGACCACTGAAGCTTTCTTT. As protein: CASSSGQGTTEAFF.

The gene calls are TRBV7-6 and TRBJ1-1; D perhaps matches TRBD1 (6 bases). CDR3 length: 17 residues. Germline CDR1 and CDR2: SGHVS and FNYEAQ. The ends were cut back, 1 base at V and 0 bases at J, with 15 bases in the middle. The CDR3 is CASSLEAIGQMNTEAFF. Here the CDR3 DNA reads TGTGCCAGCAGCTTAGAGGCTATAGGACAGATGAACACTGAAGCTTTCTTT.

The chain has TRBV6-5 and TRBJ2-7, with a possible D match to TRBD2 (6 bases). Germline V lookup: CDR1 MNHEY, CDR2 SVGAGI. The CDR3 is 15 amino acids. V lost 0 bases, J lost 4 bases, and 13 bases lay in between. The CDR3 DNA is TGTGCCAGCAGTTACTCGACGTCTCGGGGGTACGAGCAGTACGTC. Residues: CASSYSTSRGYEQYV.

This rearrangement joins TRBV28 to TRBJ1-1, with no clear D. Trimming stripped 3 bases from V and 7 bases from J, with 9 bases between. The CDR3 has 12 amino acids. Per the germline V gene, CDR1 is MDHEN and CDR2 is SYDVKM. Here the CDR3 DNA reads TGTGCCAGCAGTTTTCTGGGGAGTGAAGCTTTCTTT. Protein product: CASSFLGSEAFF.

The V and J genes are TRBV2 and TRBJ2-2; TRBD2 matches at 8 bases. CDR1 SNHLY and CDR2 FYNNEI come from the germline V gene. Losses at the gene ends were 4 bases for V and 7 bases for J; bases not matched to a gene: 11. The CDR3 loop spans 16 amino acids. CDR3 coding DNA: TGTGCCAGCAGTGGGGGCGGCGGGAGGATGGGCGGGGAGCTGTTTTTT. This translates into CASSGGGGRMGGELFF.

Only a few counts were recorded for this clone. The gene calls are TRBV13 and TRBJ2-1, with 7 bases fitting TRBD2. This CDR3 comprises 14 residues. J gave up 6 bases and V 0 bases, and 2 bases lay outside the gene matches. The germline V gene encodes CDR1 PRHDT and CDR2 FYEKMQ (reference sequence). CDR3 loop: CASSLGGRSNEQFF. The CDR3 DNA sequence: TGTGCCAGCAGCTTAGGCGGGAGGAGCAATGAGCAGTTCTTC.